Here is one T cell receptor beta chain with its context. In this sample, this clonotype turned up a few times. The antigen this receptor binds is unknown. No base quality information exists; no much larger clone differs at one position. Every donor in the study was a healthy Caucasian. The twin cohort comprised three pairs of female monozygotic twins, all aged roughly 18 to 30 years. The RNA used for TCR libraries was isolated from peripheral blood mononuclear cells. These data originate in a study of identical twins (dated by TCRdb to between 2015 and 2016). Context from the whole study: To test whether fetal clonotypes persist, this study deep-sequenced TCR alpha and beta repertoires from monozygotic twins, from unrelated adults of various ages, and from cord blood. To rule out contamination, replicate twin experiments were performed at different times with different library preparation protocols. General conclusions and limits of the study: Because the same donors could not be followed over many years, the conclusions relied on cross-sectional statistical analysis. Abundant cord blood beta clonotypes carried fewer insertions; young adult naive repertoires showed a weaker similar trend, while memory repertoires showed none. Zero-insertion analyses could be partly confounded by invariant T cells such as MAIT and iNKT, although diverse VJ usage argued against such confounding for most clonotypes. Compared with coincidental sharing between unrelated individuals, out-of-frame TCR alpha sequences shared between twins had an excess of sequences with low generation probability. In monozygotic twins, out-of-frame TCR alpha sharing was systematically underestimated by recombination models, although the models agreed with sharing between unrelated individuals. The excess sharing between twins in beta out-of-frame sequences was weaker because fewer shared sequences reduced the signal-to-noise ratio.

The library was produced with 5' RACE. Instrument on record: Illumina HiSeq 2000. A universal primer binding site was added through template switching, and the final cDNA carried a unique molecular identifier so that TCR cDNA molecules could be counted accurately. Specific primers in the conserved constant-segment region were used to synthesize first-strand cDNA for the TCR alpha and beta chains. To control for contamination, each cDNA library was double barcoded with a SMART-Mk sample barcode plus Illumina barcodes. TruSeq adapter sequences along with Illumina sample barcodes were introduced in two successive PCR steps. Sequencing of the TCR alpha and beta cDNA libraries was done on the Illumina HiSeq platform using custom primers. As for the authors' bioinformatics: Unique molecular identifiers were extracted from raw reads with MiGEC, and CDR3 positions were determined with MiXCR. For each individual, recombination models were inferred using an EM algorithm with the repgenHMM and IGoR tools. The tcR package in R was used for shared clonotype analysis, with sharing normalized by the product of cloneset sizes. Out-of-frame nonproductive sequences were analyzed to study raw recombination free of thymic and clonal selection effects. TCRdb trimmed public reads at Q25 via fastp, called clones via MiXCR and kept in-frame beta chains. Entries that share a CDR3 protein sequence are merged under the most common genes and DNA. The authors' filters were not applied to this entry. The table for this sample lists 500,000 to 700,000 distinct CDR3 sequences; around 7.4% of them were counted only once. The ten largest account for roughly 1.6% of the sample.

The CDR3 covers 14 residues, taking in both the cysteine and the phenylalanine. This entry keeps only the CDR3 DNA: 42 bases, framed from base 1. Germline trimming: 2 bases from V, 9 bases from J; junction bases outside gene matches: 7. CDR1 MNHEY and CDR2 SMNVEV are derived from the germline V gene (reference sequence). This sample was also put to use in a study of yellow fever vaccine responses in identical twins. As noted in the second study: According to the authors, the vaccine-induced T cell response in identical twins seemed to be partly convergent and partly specific to each individual. The study precisely tracked vaccine-responding T cell clones in identical twins.

Sequencing was done on a sample of PBMCs. This clonotype was obtained from a woman younger than 30 in good health. Here the chain combines TRBV27 and TRBJ2-1; TRBD1 lines up with 7 middle nucleotides. CDR3 sequence: CASSLGDRLGEQFF. The nucleotide sequence is TGTGCCAGCAGTTTAGGGGACAGACTGGGTGAGCAGTTCTTC.